This T cell receptor beta chain was identified in a study of T cells after posttransplantation cyclophosphamide (dated by TCRdb to the mid-2010s). Study-level background: Using TRB sequencing, the study followed how the T cell repertoire rebuilt after myeloablative bone marrow transplantation with posttransplantation cyclophosphamide given as GVHD prophylaxis. Antigen receptor sequencing covered samples from 35 PTCy-treated patients and approximately 15 of their related bone marrow donors. Blood from all 35 or so PTCy patients with 1-year posttransplant specimens was subjected to TRB sequencing. TRB sequencing was also done on up to about 3 additional blood samples from 2 to 5.2 years after transplant in 3 patients, and on pretransplant blood from a handful of patients. TRA and TRB clonality were tightly correlated in about ten samples, so subsequent TCR analyses focused on TRB only. Public TRB sequences were searched against a database of over 3,600 sequences associated with responses to pathogens, tumor antigens, self-antigens and alloantigens. The paper's findings and limits, for the study overall: The TRB repertoires of T cells infiltrating skin or GI tract showed only limited overlap with the TRB repertoires of T cells in blood. At 1-2 months, donor-recipient similarity was low but rose over the first year, and the later blood repertoires were often dominated by donor CD8+ memory clones. Across a few dozen patients, TRB clonality was highly associated with recipient CMV seropositivity and CMV reactivation, and diversity in PTCy patients was similar to diversity in CNI/methotrexate controls.

Peripheral blood samples were provided by related bone marrow donors on the day of marrow donation. Mononuclear cells from peripheral blood and bone marrow were separated by Ficoll-Hypaque density centrifugation and then cryopreserved. For this clone: The antigen this receptor binds is unknown. Base-call qualities are not available, and no considerably larger clone is one nucleotide away.

CDR1 and CDR2 (KGHDR, SFDVKD) derive from the germline V gene. The CDR3 runs 15 residues from the cysteine to the phenylalanine. Just CDR3 DNA is preserved here, 45 bases in frame from base 1. Deletion took 5 bases off V and 6 bases off J, with a span of 17 bases between the germline ends. TRB sequencing was run on genomic DNA with either the immunoSEQ assay at survey resolution or the hsTCRB kit. Per the original workflow: The immunoSEQ software handled initial read processing, and the LymphoSeq R package was used for repertoire analyses. Clonality was calculated as 1 minus normalized Shannon entropy, and the Gini coefficient was also calculated for each TRB dataset. Phenotypes of unsorted samples were inferred by mapping TRB sequences from sorted subsets of the recipient or donor onto unsorted samples of the same recipient. TCRdb retrieved this table from immuneACCESS and kept in-frame rearrangements only. Not all clones are present; in checked studies, unresolved V genes account for under half, and no reason is known for the remainder. That table furnishes V, J and clone size, whereas the DNA furnished D and trimming. The table shows tens of thousands of clones here, with no singletons. The top ten clonotypes cover 6.5% to 8% of the sample.

This sequence originates from a woman between 50 and 59 years old in good health and a related stem cell transplant donor. The chain uses TRBV24-1 and TRBJ2-3, with TRBD1 as a weak D call on 5 bases. The sample taken for sequencing was PBMCs. The nucleotides are TGTGCCACCAGTGGTATAGAAACAGGCGCGGATACGCAGTATTTT. It codes for CATSGIETGADTQYF.